This T cell receptor beta chain was retrieved from a study of CD8 T cells in Susac syndrome. An input of about 0.5 to 1 ug of RNA was subjected to reverse transcription using random hexamers. One entry per CDR3 protein results from TCRdb running MiXCR on the immunoSEQ multiplex PCR reads. The sample holds some 96,000 distinct CDR3 sequences, roughly 94% seen once. The source is a human donor with Susac syndrome. The sequencing sample was made of CD4+ T cells from PBMCs.

This chain's CDR3 is CASSISRNTGELFF. In nucleotides, the CDR3 is TGTGCCAGTAGTATCTCCAGGAACACCGGGGAGCTGTTTTTT. The chain has TRBV19 and TRBJ2-2, with D uncertain. The CDR3 covers 14 residues. Germline V gene lookup returns CDR1 LNHDA and CDR2 SQIVND (reference sequence). V lost 3 bases, J lost 1 base, and 6 bases lay in between.